This is a list of T cell receptor beta chains from one sample in a study of T-cell reconstitution after alpha-beta-depleted transplantation in children. MiXCR, run by TCRdb on the PCR reads, gives a single entry per CDR3 protein. The sample carries over 550,000 distinct CDR3 sequences, over 9.5% recorded once. Material: PBMCs from the stem cell graft donor, obtained from the stem cell graft. These receptors all come from a human donor who donated a stem cell graft to a child with acute myeloid leukemia. Both conserved end residues are part of each CDR3. The D gene is left open where the match is weak. Some rows have no size entry. The others give once, few or many, or a class for an expanded clone.

v_call	clone_size	d_call	j_call	cdr3_aa	cdr3_nt
TRBV16	-	-	TRBJ2-3	CASSLGLQVGTDTQYF	TGTGCCAGCAGTCTCGGACTTCAAGTCGGCACAGATACGCAGTATTTT
TRBV29-1	-	TRBD2	TRBJ2-5	CSVEGTSGRRPQETQYF	TGCAGCGTTGAGGGGACTAGCGGGAGGCGGCCCCAAGAGACCCAGTACTTC
TRBV4-2	few	TRBD1	TRBJ2-4	CASSQPLTGGENIQYF	TGTGCCAGCAGCCAGCCATTGACAGGGGGCGAAAACATTCAGTACTTC
TRBV24-1	many	-	TRBJ2-1	CATSDAIWRGHNEQFF	TGTGCCACCAGTGATGCCATCTGGCGGGGACACAATGAGCAGTTCTTC
TRBV20-1	many	TRBD2	TRBJ2-7	CSARVTSGYSYEQYF	TGCAGTGCTAGGGTTACTAGCGGGTATTCCTACGAGCAGTACTTC
TRBV27	-	-	TRBJ1-6	CASSSPQGGDSPLHF	TGTGCCAGCAGTTCCCCCCAGGGAGGGGATTCACCCCTCCACTTT
TRBV6-5	-	TRBD2	TRBJ2-1	CASSYTTGLAGTSYNEQFF	TGTGCCAGCAGTTACACCACGGGACTAGCGGGAACCTCCTACAATGAGCAGTTCTTC
TRBV7-9	-	-	TRBJ2-3	CASSIDRNPQYF	TGTGCCAGCAGCATCGATAGAAACCCGCAGTATTTT
TRBV5-1	few	-	TRBJ1-1	CASSLGRDGEAFF	TGCGCCAGCAGCTTGGGCCGGGACGGTGAAGCTTTCTTT
TRBV7-6	-	-	TRBJ1-2	CASSLEASPNYGYTF	TGTGCCAGCAGCTTAGAGGCGAGCCCTAACTATGGCTACACCTTC
TRBV29-1	-	TRBD1	TRBJ2-7	CSVRQGSGTYEQYF	TGCAGCGTCCGACAGGGATCGGGTACTTACGAGCAGTACTTC
TRBV20-1	few	TRBD2	TRBJ2-5	CSGVASGDREETQYF	TGCAGTGGGGTCGCTAGCGGGGATCGTGAAGAGACCCAGTACTTC
TRBV5-5	many	TRBD1	TRBJ2-1	CASRSPGGAYNEQFF	TGTGCCAGCAGATCACCAGGGGGTGCCTACAATGAGCAGTTCTTC
TRBV20-1	few	-	TRBJ1-5	CSARVPSGSQPQHF	TGCAGTGCTAGAGTCCCGTCCGGGAGTCAGCCCCAGCATTTT
TRBV29-1	many	-	TRBJ2-2	CSVIDLHTGELFF	TGCAGCGTTATTGACCTTCACACCGGGGAGCTGTTTTTT
TRBV12-3/TRBV12-4	few	-	TRBJ1-2	CASSQNRVYYGYTF	TGTGCCAGCAGCCAAAACAGGGTTTACTATGGCTACACCTTC
TRBV15	few	-	TRBJ1-5	CATKDRVGQPQHF	TGTGCCACAAAGGACAGAGTTGGTCAGCCCCAGCATTTT
TRBV20-1	few	-	TRBJ2-3	CSANRGTGTDTQYF	TGCAGTGCCAATAGGGGGACGGGCACAGATACGCAGTATTTT
TRBV20-1	few	TRBD1	TRBJ2-1	CSLQGSSSYNEQFF	TGCAGCTTACAGGGGTCCAGCTCCTACAATGAGCAGTTCTTC
TRBV28	many	TRBD2	TRBJ2-1	CASSGGGSFNNEQFF	TGTGCCAGCAGCGGGGGGGGCTCGTTCAACAATGAGCAGTTCTTC
TRBV7-2	many	-	TRBJ1-3	CASSPGVSLNTIYF	TGTGCCAGCAGCCCAGGGGTATCCCTGAACACCATATATTTT
TRBV18	-	TRBD2	TRBJ2-1	CASSRLRLAGSFYNEQFF	TGTGCCAGCTCACGCTTGCGACTAGCGGGGAGCTTCTACAATGAGCAGTTCTTC
TRBV20-1	few	-	TRBJ2-3	CSAKGGVRTQYF	TGCAGTGCTAAAGGCGGGGTTCGTACGCAGTATTTT
TRBV2	-	TRBD1	TRBJ1-4	CASSIRDRVEKLFF	TGTGCCAGCAGTATCCGGGACAGGGTTGAAAAACTGTTTTTT
TRBV29-1	-	TRBD2	TRBJ2-7	CSVQSGRRYEQYF	TGCAGCGTCCAAAGCGGGAGACGCTACGAGCAGTACTTC
TRBV20-1	-	TRBD2	TRBJ2-5	CSARPVLAVETQYF	TGCAGTGCTAGACCTGTCCTAGCGGTAGAGACCCAGTACTTC
TRBV12-3/TRBV12-4	-	TRBD2	TRBJ2-1	CAISSGVSYNEQFF	TGTGCCATCTCTAGCGGGGTGTCCTACAATGAGCAGTTCTTC
TRBV5-1	many	TRBD1	TRBJ1-1	CASSLAGGGRTEAFF	TGCGCCAGCAGCTTGGCAGGGGGCGGTAGGACTGAAGCTTTCTTT
TRBV12-3/TRBV12-4	-	-	TRBJ2-1	CASTWESNSYNEQFF	TGTGCCAGCACCTGGGAGAGCAACTCCTACAATGAGCAGTTCTTC
TRBV28	-	TRBD1	TRBJ2-7	CASSRQGHEQYF	TGTGCCAGCAGTCGACAGGGCCACGAGCAGTACTTC
TRBV2	few	TRBD2	TRBJ2-1	CASGRDSGTSGRIYNEQFF	TGTGCCAGCGGTAGGGACAGCGGGACTAGCGGGAGGATTTACAATGAGCAGTTCTTC
TRBV6-2/TRBV6-3	-	TRBD2	TRBJ2-1	CASSYSTSGSYNEQFF	TGTGCCAGCAGTTACTCCACTAGCGGGAGCTACAATGAGCAGTTCTTC
TRBV10-3	-	-	TRBJ2-3	CAIEDSGTDTQYF	TGTGCCATCGAGGATAGCGGCACAGATACGCAGTATTTT
TRBV24-1	few	TRBD2	TRBJ2-4	CATSASGIAKNIQYF	TGTGCCACCAGTGCTAGCGGGATTGCCAAAAACATTCAGTACTTC
TRBV19	-	TRBD1	TRBJ2-1	CASSIGGTGLYNEQFF	TGTGCCAGTAGTATAGGGGGGACAGGGCTTTACAATGAGCAGTTCTTC
TRBV12-3/TRBV12-4	-	-	TRBJ2-7	CASSSQRSDEQYF	TGTGCCAGCAGTTCGCAACGTTCAGACGAGCAGTACTTC
TRBV10-3	-	TRBD2	TRBJ2-7	CAISGEGGLAVYEQYF	TGTGCCATCAGTGGTGAGGGGGGACTAGCGGTCTACGAGCAGTACTTC
TRBV29-1	few	TRBD2	TRBJ2-3	CSVCPGLVGDTQYF	TGCAGCGTCTGCCCGGGACTAGTAGGAGATACGCAGTATTTT
TRBV4-2	-	-	TRBJ2-4	CASSLGERGTKNIQYF	TGTGCCAGCAGCCTAGGCGAAAGAGGGACCAAAAACATTCAGTACTTC
TRBV11-1	-	TRBD1	TRBJ1-2	CASSGSDRESRGYTF	TGTGCCAGCAGCGGATCGGACAGGGAGTCGAGAGGCTACACCTTC
TRBV20-1	many	TRBD1	TRBJ1-3	CSATDRDTIYF	TGCAGTGCTACAGACAGGGACACCATATATTTT
TRBV7-6	many	TRBD2	TRBJ2-7	CASSNPGLAWEQYF	TGTGCCAGCAGCAACCCGGGACTAGCGTGGGAGCAGTACTTC
TRBV27	few	TRBD1	TRBJ2-6	CASSSPGGISGANVLTF	TGTGCCAGCAGTTCCCCAGGGGGCATATCTGGGGCCAACGTCCTGACTTTC
TRBV3-1	many	-	TRBJ2-3	CASSRNEGQADTQYF	TGTGCCAGCAGCCGTAATGAGGGGCAGGCGGATACGCAGTATTTT
TRBV12-3/TRBV12-4	few	TRBD1	TRBJ2-7	CASSPPGQGVRWQYF	TGTGCCAGCAGTCCGCCGGGACAGGGGGTAAGGTGGCAGTACTTC
TRBV7-2	few	TRBD2	TRBJ2-3	CASSLGGRADHTQYF	TGTGCCAGCAGCTTGGGCGGGAGGGCCGATCATACGCAGTATTTT
TRBV20-1	-	TRBD1	TRBJ1-1	CSARDSGGFMNTEAFF	TGCAGTGCTAGAGATTCAGGGGGATTCATGAACACTGAAGCTTTCTTT
TRBV7-3	few	-	TRBJ2-7	CASSVGRLEQYF	TGTGCCAGCAGCGTTGGACGTCTCGAGCAGTACTTC
TRBV7-2	few	TRBD2	TRBJ2-3	CASSLGGRLGTQYF	TGTGCCAGCAGCTTGGGCGGGAGGCTTGGTACGCAGTATTTT
TRBV5-1	few	TRBD1	TRBJ1-4	CASSSGTGLHEKLFF	TGCGCCAGCAGCTCGGGGACAGGCCTACATGAAAAACTGTTTTTT
TRBV20-1	few	TRBD2	TRBJ2-5	CSAPTSGRGDATQYF	TGCAGTGCCCCGACTAGCGGGCGAGGCGATGCCACCCAGTACTTC
TRBV5-1	many	TRBD2	TRBJ2-5	CASSFGGREFETQYF	TGCGCCAGCAGCTTCGGCGGGAGAGAGTTCGAGACCCAGTACTTC
TRBV10-3	few	-	TRBJ1-2	CAISGTNSYYGYTF	TGTGCCATCAGTGGAACGAACAGCTACTATGGCTACACCTTC
TRBV2	few	-	TRBJ2-2	CASSASTPNTGELFF	TGTGCCAGCAGTGCATCTACCCCGAACACCGGGGAGCTGTTTTTT
TRBV4-3	-	TRBD2	TRBJ2-5	CASSRSLAGGQETQYF	TGCGCCAGCAGCCGTTCACTAGCGGGAGGACAAGAGACCCAGTACTTC